This TCR beta chain was profiled in a study of glioma-infiltrating T cells after dendritic cell vaccination. Looking at the study overall: Between about 2003 and 2013, patients got autologous tumor lysate-pulsed dendritic cell vaccines. Dendritic cell vaccine was injected intradermally three times, biweekly.

Input was about 2 ug genomic DNA, or all available if less. Clones were read by immunoSEQ multiplex PCR, and TCRdb kept only the in-frame ones, dropping some. The data show approximately 62,000 clones, around nine tenths seen once. As to time point: after dendritic cell vaccination, including at tumor progression/relapse. In regard to this clone: The antigen is not known.

The CDR3 runs 15 residues. V lost 7 bases to trimming and J lost 7 bases; unmatched junction nucleotides: 15. CDR1 is GTSNPN, CDR2 SVGIG, per germline (reference sequence). General study results and limits: Survival was not directly related to TCR clonality in these patients.

The sample was blood, taken after dendritic cell vaccination. The TCR sequence derives from a human donor with glioblastoma. The chain links TRBV30 to TRBJ1-4; 7 bases map to TRBD1. This CDR3 is CASPRDRDSAEKLFF. The CDR3 DNA sequence: TGTGCCTCCCCACGAGATAGGGACAGTGCTGAAAAACTGTTTTTT.